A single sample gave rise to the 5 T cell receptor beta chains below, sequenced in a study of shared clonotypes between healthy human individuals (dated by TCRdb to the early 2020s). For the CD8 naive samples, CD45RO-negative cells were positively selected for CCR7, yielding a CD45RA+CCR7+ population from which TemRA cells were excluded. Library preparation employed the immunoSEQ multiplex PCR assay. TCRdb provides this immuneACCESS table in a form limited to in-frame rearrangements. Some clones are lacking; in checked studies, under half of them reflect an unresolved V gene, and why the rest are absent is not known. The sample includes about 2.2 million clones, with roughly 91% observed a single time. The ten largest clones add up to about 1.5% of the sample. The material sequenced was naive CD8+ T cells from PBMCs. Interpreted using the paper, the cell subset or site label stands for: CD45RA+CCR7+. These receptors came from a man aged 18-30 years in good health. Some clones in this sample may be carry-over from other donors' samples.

The CDR3 protein is CASSDPFRGAGELFF. The CDR3 DNA reads as TGTGCCAGCAGTGACCCCTTCAGGGGTGCCGGGGAGCTGTTTTTT. The chain joins TRBV25-1 to TRBJ2-2; tentative D call: TRBD1 (6 bases). Germline V gene lookup returns CDR1 MGHDK and CDR2 SYGVNS. The ends were cut back, 3 bases at V and 6 bases at J, with 14 bases in the middle. The CDR3 length is 15 residues. Full variable domain (remainder filled in from reference TRBV25-1 and TRBJ2-2): EADIYQTPRYLVIGTGKKITLECSQTMGHDKMYWYQQDPGMELHLIHYSYGVNSTEKGDLSSESTVSRIRTEHFPLTLESARPSHTSQYLCASSDPFRGAGELFFGEGSRLTVL.

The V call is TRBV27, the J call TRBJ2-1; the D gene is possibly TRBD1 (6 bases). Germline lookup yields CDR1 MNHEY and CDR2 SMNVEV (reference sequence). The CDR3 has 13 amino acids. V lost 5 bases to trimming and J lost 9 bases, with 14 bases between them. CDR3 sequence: CASSTGTTGEQFF. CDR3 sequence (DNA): TGTGCCAGCAGTACAGGGACAACTGGTGAGCAGTTCTTC.

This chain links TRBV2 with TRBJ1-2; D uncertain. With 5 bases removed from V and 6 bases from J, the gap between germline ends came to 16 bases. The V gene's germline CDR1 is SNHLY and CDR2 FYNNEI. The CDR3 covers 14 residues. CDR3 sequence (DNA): TGTGCCAGCAGTTCAAACCGGGCCAGAGATGGCTACACCTTC. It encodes CASSSNRARDGYTF.

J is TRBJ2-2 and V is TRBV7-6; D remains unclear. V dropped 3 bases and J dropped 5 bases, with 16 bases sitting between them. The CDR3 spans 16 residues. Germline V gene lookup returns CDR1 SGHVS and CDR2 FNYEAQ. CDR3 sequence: CASSFIVTNPTGELFF. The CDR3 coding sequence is TGTGCCAGCAGCTTTATCGTGACCAACCCGACCGGGGAGCTGTTTTTT.

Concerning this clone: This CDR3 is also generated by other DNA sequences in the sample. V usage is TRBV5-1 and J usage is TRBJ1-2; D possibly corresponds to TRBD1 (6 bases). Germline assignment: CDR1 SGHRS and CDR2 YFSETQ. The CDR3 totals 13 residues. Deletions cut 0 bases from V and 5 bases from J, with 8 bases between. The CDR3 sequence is CASSLGGQYGYTF. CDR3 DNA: TGCGCCAGCAGCTTGGGCGGACAGTATGGCTACACCTTC.